This T cell receptor beta chain was identified in a study of human T cells and chemical hapten exposure. Study information: Alopecia universalis, totalis or areata was present in patients who were mostly female. Notes on the study in general: Sensitization with DPC brought no change to TCRs above 1 in 1000 in frequency. The donor cohort had alopecia, so its immune response may not match that of healthy people.

This clonotype occurred many times. The antigen remains undetermined. Time point given: patch test 3, about 24 weeks after DPC sensitization. Treatment noted: therapeutic diphenylcyclopropenone sensitization with weekly scalp DPC. The starting material, unfractionated whole blood, was used for total RNA extraction. Alopecia patients between 18 and 70 years old and suitable for DPC were used as donors. TCRdb used MiXCR to reprocess the RACE reads, holding one entry per CDR3 protein. The sample includes tens of thousands of distinct CDR3 sequences, around a tenth of them seen just once. The TCR sequence derives from a man aged 50 to 59 with alopecia areata. Some clones in this sample may be carry-over from other donors' samples. The sequences come from whole blood, collected in connection with sensitization to the hapten diphenylcyclopropenone (DPC).

CDR3 residues: CASSLQEGTEAFF. Written as DNA, the CDR3 is TGTGCCAGCAGCCTACAGGAGGGGACTGAAGCTTTCTTT. The rearrangement links TRBV27 to TRBJ1-1, with D possibly TRBD1 on 5 matching bases. CDR1 and CDR2 (germline): MNHEY, SMNVEV (reference sequence). The CDR3 covers 13 residues. The V and J ends lost 6 bases and 5 bases respectively, with 13 bases between them.